A single sample gave rise to the 22 T cell receptor beta chains below, sequenced in a study of CD8 T cells in ankylosing spondylitis. TCRdb fed the 5' RACE reads into MiXCR, producing one record per CDR3 protein. The repertoire includes roughly 14,000 distinct CDR3 sequences, approximately 2.8% of them detected once, and roughly 9.4% sits in the top ten. Source material: blood, either unsorted or a sorted T cell fraction (not recorded which). Source of these receptors: a male donor with ankylosing spondylitis or in good health (not recorded which).

Ten or more counts support this clonotype. V usage is TRBV9 and J usage is TRBJ1-2, with D tentatively TRBD1 (5 bases). Between the trimmed V and J ends, which lost 4 bases and 3 bases, there was a span of 22 bases. The CDR3 loop spans 17 amino acids. Looked up from germline, CDR1 is SGDLS and CDR2 is YYNGEE. CDR3 in amino acids: CASSPRTRGTGDYGYTF. DNA for the CDR3: TGTGCCAGCAGCCCCAGGACGCGAGGCACAGGAGACTATGGCTACACCTTC.

V and J are TRBV9 and TRBJ2-4; TRBD2 matches 8 bases. The CDR3 loop spans 15 amino acids. Germline trimming cut 4 bases from V and 7 bases from J; bases unmatched to any gene: 10. From germline, CDR1 is SGDLS and CDR2 YYNGEE. The CDR3 sequence: CASSPAGTSFNIQYF. The CDR3 DNA reads TGTGCCAGCAGCCCGGCCGGGACTAGTTTCAACATTCAGTACTTC.

This clonotype was picked up many times. The gene calls are TRBV9 and TRBJ2-6; D not certain. V lost 0 bases and J 2 bases, leaving 9 bases between the germline ends. Germline lookup yields CDR1 SGDLS and CDR2 YYNGEE. CDR3 size: 16 residues. The CDR3 sequence is CASSVVKGTGANVLTF. The CDR3 nucleotides are TGTGCCAGCAGCGTAGTAAAGGGCACTGGGGCCAACGTCCTGACTTTC.

This clonotype was detected many times. The rearrangement links TRBV9 to TRBJ2-7; TRBD2 aligns across 13 bases. Germline V gene sequence: CDR1 SGDLS, CDR2 YYNGEE. The V and J ends lost 5 bases and 0 bases, in that order; junction bases with no gene match: 8. CDR3 length: 17 amino acids. The CDR3 loop is CASSFSGTSGTSYEQYF. The CDR3 DNA is TGTGCCAGCAGTTTCTCCGGGACTAGCGGGACCTCCTACGAGCAGTACTTC.

This clonotype was recorded many times. The rearrangement uses TRBV9 and TRBJ2-1; 11 bases are shared with TRBD2. Germline lookup yields CDR1 SGDLS and CDR2 YYNGEE. The CDR3 totals 17 residues. V was pared by 6 bases and J by 0 bases, with 8 bases of the junction left unmatched. In nucleotides, the CDR3 is TGTGCCAGCACACTTAGCGGGGGGGCGAGCTCCTACAATGAGCAGTTCTTC. Translation: CASTLSGGASSYNEQFF.

In this sample, this clonotype turned up many times. This chain joins TRBV9 and TRBJ2-3; D tentatively fits TRBD1 or TRBD2 (5 bases each). Germline V lookup: CDR1 SGDLS, CDR2 YYNGEE. The CDR3 extends over 18 amino acids. The ends were cut back, 3 bases at V and 6 bases at J, with 26 bases in the middle. The CDR3 loop reads CASSETDPGRPGRDTQYF. The CDR3 DNA sequence: TGTGCCAGCAGCGAGACGGATCCTGGACGACCGGGGCGGGATACGCAGTATTTT.

This clonotype was seen repeatedly, ten times or more. The chain is built from TRBV9 and TRBJ1-1; D gene ambiguous. Trimming took off 0 bases at V and 3 bases at J, with 12 bases between the two ends. Per germline, CDR1 SGDLS and CDR2 YYNGEE. This CDR3 contains 15 residues. CDR3 residues: CASSVGTLGDTEAFF. In nucleotides, the CDR3 is TGTGCCAGCAGCGTAGGGACCTTAGGAGACACTGAAGCTTTCTTT.

This clonotype was observed many times. The rearrangement uses TRBV9 and TRBJ1-5; TRBD1 might be the D (6 bases). This CDR3 has 14 amino acids. Trimming left V 6 bases short and J 1 base short, with 11 bases between. Germline V gene sequence: CDR1 SGDLS, CDR2 YYNGEE. The CDR3 DNA reads as TGTGCCAGCAATAAAGGGGGGAGCAATCAGCCCCAGCATTTT. Its translation is CASNKGGSNQPQHF.

Ten or more counts support this clonotype. V is TRBV9 and J is TRBJ2-3, with TRBD2 identical over 8 bases. With 0 bases clipped from V and 1 base from J, the junction kept 4 bases outside the gene matches. This CDR3 has 16 amino acids. Germline CDR1 and CDR2: SGDLS and YYNGEE. The CDR3 DNA is TGTGCCAGCAGCGTAGCGGGGCGGGAGGGCACAGATACGCAGTATTTT. It translates to CASSVAGREGTDTQYF.

This clonotype appeared many times. This rearrangement joins TRBV9 to TRBJ2-1, with 11 nucleotides matching TRBD2. CDR1 and CDR2 (germline): SGDLS, YYNGEE. J gave up 14 bases and V 0 bases, and 10 bases lay outside the gene matches. This CDR3 is built from 15 residues. Here the CDR3 reads CASSVDSSGGIPKFF. For the CDR3, the DNA is TGTGCCAGCAGCGTAGATTCTAGCGGGGGGATTCCCAAGTTCTTC.

There are many counts of this clonotype. The V and J genes are TRBV9 and TRBJ2-7; 12 nucleotides agree with TRBD1. CDR1 is SGDLS, CDR2 YYNGEE, per germline. This CDR3 is 15 amino acids long. The ends lost 4 bases at V and 3 bases at J; junction bases unmatched: 5. The CDR3 bases are TGTGCCAGCAGCCCGGGACAGGGGGCTTTCTACGAGCAGTACTTC. Amino acids: CASSPGQGAFYEQYF.

This clonotype was seen ten or more times. This chain links TRBV9 with TRBJ2-5, with 11 bases identical to TRBD2. With 0 bases clipped from V and 5 bases from J, the junction kept 6 bases outside the gene matches. The germline V gene encodes CDR1 SGDLS and CDR2 YYNGEE. CDR3 length equals 16 residues. The CDR3 DNA follows: TGTGCCAGCAGCGTAGGCGTAGCGGGGGGGCCGGAGACCCAGTACTTC. It specifies CASSVGVAGGPETQYF.

This clonotype was recorded many times. The rearrangement links TRBV9 to TRBJ1-2; 8 bases match TRBD1. The CDR3 is 18 amino acids. Germline lookup yields CDR1 SGDLS and CDR2 YYNGEE. J lost 2 bases, V lost 0 bases, and 12 bases had no gene match. CDR3 amino acids: CASSVAPGQGLENYGYTF. The CDR3 DNA is TGTGCCAGCAGCGTAGCTCCCGGACAGGGCCTGGAAAACTATGGCTACACCTTC.

This clonotype was detected only once. The chain combines TRBV9 with TRBJ1-5; 8 bases agree with TRBD1. J was trimmed by 6 bases and V by 3 bases; bases with no gene match: 2. From germline, CDR1 is SGDLS and CDR2 YYNGEE. The CDR3 spans 13 residues. CDR3 residues: CASSAGGGQPQHF. The DNA for the CDR3 is TGTGCCAGCAGCGCAGGGGGCGGTCAGCCCCAGCATTTT.

This clonotype showed up many times. V and J are TRBV9 and TRBJ2-2; 10 nucleotides align to TRBD1. J gave up 6 bases and V 2 bases, and 1 base lay outside the gene matches. CDR3 length equals 14 residues. Germline V gene lookup returns CDR1 SGDLS and CDR2 YYNGEE. In DNA form, the CDR3 reads TGTGCCAGCAGCGTTGGACAGGGGGCCGGGGAGCTGTTTTTT. This codes for CASSVGQGAGELFF. Based on the CDR3 plus reference TRBV9 and TRBJ2-2, the full variable domain is DSGVTQTPKHLITATGQRVTLRCSPRSGDLSVYWYQQSLDQGLQFLIQYYNGEERAKGNILERFSAQQFPDLHSELNLSSLELGDSALYFCASSVGQGAGELFFGEGSRLTVL.

This rearrangement joins TRBV9 to TRBJ1-1; D is unclear. Trimming shortened V by 2 bases and J by 5 bases, and 13 bases separated the two germline ends. The length of the CDR3 is 14 residues. CDR1 is SGDLS and CDR2 is YYNGEE in the germline V gene. The CDR3: CASSVSLVGTEAFF. In nucleotides, the CDR3 is TGTGCCAGCAGCGTCAGTTTAGTTGGGACTGAAGCTTTCTTT.

There are many counts of this clonotype. The gene calls are TRBV9 and TRBJ2-1, with 8 nucleotides matching TRBD1. After removal of 0 bases from V and 5 bases from J, the junction contained 13 bases not matched to a gene. CDR1 is SGDLS and CDR2 is YYNGEE in the germline V gene. The CDR3 has 18 amino acids. As DNA, the CDR3 is TGTGCCAGCAGCGTAGGTCCCCTCGGACAGGGTGCCGACAATGAGCAGTTCTTC. This sequence encodes CASSVGPLGQGADNEQFF.

This clonotype was detected many times. The rearrangement joins TRBV9 to TRBJ2-7; 9 positions agree with TRBD1. This CDR3 region has 15 residues. Germline CDR1 and CDR2: SGDLS and YYNGEE. Trimming took 4 bases from V and 4 from J; bases not matched to a gene: 9. The CDR3 reads CASSPRGDREYEQYF. In nucleotides, the CDR3 is TGTGCCAGCAGCCCCCGTGGGGACAGGGAGTACGAGCAGTACTTC. The full variable domain, rest sourced from reference TRBV9 and TRBJ2-7, is DSGVTQTPKHLITATGQRVTLRCSPRSGDLSVYWYQQSLDQGLQFLIQYYNGEERAKGNILERFSAQQFPDLHSELNLSSLELGDSALYFCASSPRGDREYEQYFGPGTRLTVT.

This clonotype was seen many times. This rearrangement joins TRBV9 to TRBJ2-3, with D unclear. The CDR3 totals 16 residues. Trimming pared 8 bases from V and 0 bases from J, leaving 19 bases between. In germline, CDR1 is SGDLS, CDR2 YYNGEE. CDR3 sequence: CASSFETGDSTDTQYF. CDR3 nucleotide sequence: TGTGCCAGTAGCTTTGAGACCGGCGATAGCACAGATACGCAGTATTTT.

This clonotype showed up many times. The gene calls are TRBV9 and TRBJ2-2; weak D call: TRBD2 (5 bases). The CDR3 is 14 amino acids. Per germline, CDR1 SGDLS and CDR2 YYNGEE. V lost 0 bases, J lost 4 bases, and 7 bases lay in between. The CDR3 nucleotides read TGTGCCAGCAGCGTAGAGCGGCGCACCGGGGAGCTGTTTTTT. This gives the protein CASSVERRTGELFF.

This clonotype was observed many times. The chain has TRBV9 and TRBJ2-5; possibly TRBD1 or TRBD2 for D (5 bases each). CDR1 SGDLS and CDR2 YYNGEE come from the germline V gene. Trimming cost V 7 bases and J 1 base, with 14 bases left between them. The CDR3 sequence is 14 residues long. CDR3 sequence reads: CASGRGALQETQYF. As DNA, the CDR3 is TGTGCCAGCGGGAGAGGGGCCCTCCAAGAGACCCAGTACTTC. Full variable domain (missing parts from reference TRBV9 and TRBJ2-5): DSGVTQTPKHLITATGQRVTLRCSPRSGDLSVYWYQQSLDQGLQFLIQYYNGEERAKGNILERFSAQQFPDLHSELNLSSLELGDSALYFCASGRGALQETQYFGPGTRLLVL.

This clonotype was counted many times. CDR3 nucleotides: TGTGCCAGCAGCGTAGCGGGAACAGCTAATTCACCCCTCCACTTT. This codes for CASSVAGTANSPLHF. The chain uses TRBV9 and TRBJ1-6; D not resolved. The CDR3 has 15 residues. Germline CDR1 SGDLS, CDR2 YYNGEE. V shed 0 bases and J shed 6 bases, with 10 bases lying between them. Variable domain in full (rest from reference TRBV9 and TRBJ1-6): DSGVTQTPKHLITATGQRVTLRCSPRSGDLSVYWYQQSLDQGLQFLIQYYNGEERAKGNILERFSAQQFPDLHSELNLSSLELGDSALYFCASSVAGTANSPLHFGNGTRLTVT.